This record covers a single T cell receptor (beta chain). This may come from a read error, since a much larger clone is one base off. Germline V gives CDR1 DFQATT, CDR2 SNEGSKA (reference sequence). The CDR3 loop spans 13 amino acids. The data were taken from a study of blood T cells in healthy people across ages. Primers used in a second PCR of roughly 6 to 11 cycles were a sample-barcoded 5' primer and a J-beta primer mix. TCRdb reanalysed the 5' RACE reads using MiXCR and keeps one entry per CDR3 protein. The sample gives 650,000 to 700,000 distinct CDR3 sequences, roughly 32% of which show up once; roughly 14% is in the top ten.

This chain links TRBV20-1 with TRBJ1-1; D uncertain. The source of this sequence is an elderly woman in good health. Sample: blood. CDR3 bases: TGCAGTGCTAAATTAACGGTCGGCACTGAAACTTTCTTT. This sequence encodes CSAKLTVGTETFF.